A selection of T cell receptor beta chains follows, all from one sample in a study of blood T cell repertoires in COVID-19. Method: immunoSEQ multiplex PCR; TCRdb's copy keeps in-frame clones and lacks some. The data hold 200,000 to 300,000 clones, with 86% observed a single time. The sample consisted of peripheral blood. Source of these receptors: a woman older than 75 with COVID-19, enrolled during active disease. The CDR3 runs from the conserved cysteine through the conserved F or W. D genes are given only for firm matches. Not all rows give a size; the values are once, few, many and, for expanded clones, a class.

-,TRBV6-1,TRBJ1-5,-,TGTGCCAGCAGGCAGGGGCCCACATACAATCAGCCCCAGCATTTT,CASRQGPTYNQPQHF
-,TRBV28,TRBJ1-2,TRBD1,TGTGCCAGCAGTGCAGGGGGCACGGCGCGAGGCTACACCTTC,CASSAGGTARGYTF
few,TRBV9,TRBJ1-2,-,TGTGCCAGCAGCATAGACCGGGACAAGCATGGCTACACCTTC,CASSIDRDKHGYTF
-,TRBV5-1,TRBJ2-3,TRBD1,TGCGCCAGCAGCCCAGGACAGGGTAGAACAGATACGCAGTATTTT,CASSPGQGRTDTQYF
-,TRBV5-1,TRBJ2-3,-,TGCGCCAGCAGGAACGAGGGCACAGATACGCAGTATTTT,CASRNEGTDTQYF
-,TRBV5-1,TRBJ2-1,-,TGCGCCAGCAGCGTCCTCGGGGACACATACAATGAGCAGTTCTTC,CASSVLGDTYNEQFF
-,TRBV28,TRBJ1-5,TRBD1,TGTGCCAGCAGTCCCGGGACAGTCAATCAGCCCCAGCATTTT,CASSPGTVNQPQHF
-,TRBV7-3,TRBJ1-5,TRBD1,TGTGCCAGCAGCGCCCAACAGGGGAATCAGCCCCAGCATTTT,CASSAQQGNQPQHF
-,TRBV19,TRBJ2-1,TRBD1,TGTGCCAGTAGTACCCAACAGGGGCAAGCCGGGCAGTTCTTC,CASSTQQGQAGQFF
-,TRBV28,TRBJ1-5,TRBD1,TGTGCCAGCAGTTTTGTGGGACAGGCGGGGGAGGCTGGGCCCCAGCATTTT,CASSFVGQAGEAGPQHF
-,TRBV7-2,TRBJ2-1,TRBD2,TGTGCCAGCAGTTATTTAGCGGGGGGGCGCAATGAGCAGTTCTTC,CASSYLAGGRNEQFF
-,TRBV6-1,TRBJ2-2,-,TGTGCCAGCAGTGAGACAACCGGGGAGCTGTTTTTT,CASSETTGELFF
-,TRBV7-2,TRBJ1-5,TRBD1,TGTGCCAGCAGCTTAGAGACAGGGGGCATGGGTCAGCCCCAGCATTTT,CASSLETGGMGQPQHF
-,TRBV2,TRBJ2-1,TRBD1,TGTGCCAGCAGCGGGACAGGGGGCGCGAGAAATGAGCAGTTCTTC,CASSGTGGARNEQFF
once,TRBV2,TRBJ1-2,-,TGTGCCAGCAGTCCGGACAGAGATAACTATGGCTACACCTTC,CASSPDRDNYGYTF
-,TRBV7-8,TRBJ2-7,TRBD2,TGTGCCAGCAGCTTAGGTCCGGAGCGGGGAGGGTACGAGCAGTACTTC,CASSLGPERGGYEQYF
few,TRBV3-1/TRBV3-2,TRBJ2-5,TRBD2,TGTGCCAGCAGCCATTGGGGCGGGGGGATTGAGGAGACCCAGTACTTC,CASSHWGGGIEETQYF
-,TRBV6-5,TRBJ1-1,-,TGTGCCAGCAGTTCCCCTGGGCAAGCTTTCTTT,CASSSPGQAFF
-,TRBV28,TRBJ1-1,TRBD1,TGTGCCAGCAGTTACCCCGGGACAGGGGGCACTGAAGCTTTCTTT,CASSYPGTGGTEAFF
-,TRBV29-1,TRBJ1-1,-,TGCAGCGCTGTACAGGGTCTCGCTGAAGCTTTCTTT,CSAVQGLAEAFF
-,TRBV4-3,TRBJ1-2,-,TGCGCCAGCAGCCATCGGGGGAGCTATGGCTACACCTTC,CASSHRGSYGYTF
-,TRBV12-3/TRBV12-4,TRBJ1-1,-,TGTGCCAGCAGCCCGAAACAAAAAGCTTTCTTT,CASSPKQKAFF
few,TRBV3-1/TRBV3-2,TRBJ1-5,-,TGTGCCAGCAGCCAAGGAACAGGTCAGCCCCAGCATTTT,CASSQGTGQPQHF
once,TRBV10-1,TRBJ1-5,-,TGCGCCAGCAGTGACTTTGCCAGGAATAGCAATCAGCCCCAGCATTTT,CASSDFARNSNQPQHF
-,TRBV6-5,TRBJ2-1,TRBD1,TGTGCCAGCAGTTACCCGCCGGGACAGGGTAGGAATGAGCAGTTCTTC,CASSYPPGQGRNEQFF
-,TRBV15,TRBJ2-5,-,TGTGCCACCAGCAGCGGGGGAGGAGAGACCCAGTACTTC,CATSSGGGETQYF
-,TRBV6-5,TRBJ1-1,TRBD1,TGTGCCAGCAGATACACAGGGGTCACTGAAGCTTTCTTT,CASRYTGVTEAFF